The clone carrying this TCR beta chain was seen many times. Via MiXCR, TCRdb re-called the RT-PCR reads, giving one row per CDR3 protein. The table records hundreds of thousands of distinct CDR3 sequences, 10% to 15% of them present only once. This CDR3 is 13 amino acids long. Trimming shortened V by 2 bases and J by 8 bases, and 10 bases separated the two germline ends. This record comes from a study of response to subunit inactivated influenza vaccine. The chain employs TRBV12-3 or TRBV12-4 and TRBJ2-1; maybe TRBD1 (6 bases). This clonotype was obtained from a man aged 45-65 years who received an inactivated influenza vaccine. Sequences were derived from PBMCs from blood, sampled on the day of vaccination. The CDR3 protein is CASSLRGWDEQFF. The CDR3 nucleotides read TGTGCCAGCAGTTTAAGGGGGTGGGATGAGCAGTTCTTC.